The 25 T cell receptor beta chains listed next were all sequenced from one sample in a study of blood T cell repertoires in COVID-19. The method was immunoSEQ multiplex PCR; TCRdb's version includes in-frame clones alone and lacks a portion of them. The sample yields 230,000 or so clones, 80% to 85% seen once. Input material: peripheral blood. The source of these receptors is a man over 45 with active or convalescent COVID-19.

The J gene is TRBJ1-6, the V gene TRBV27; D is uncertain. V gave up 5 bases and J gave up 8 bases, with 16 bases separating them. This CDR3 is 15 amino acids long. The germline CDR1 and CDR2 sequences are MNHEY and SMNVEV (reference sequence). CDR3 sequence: CASSISDQWYSPLHF. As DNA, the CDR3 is TGTGCCAGCAGTATTAGCGACCAGTGGTATTCACCCCTCCACTTT.

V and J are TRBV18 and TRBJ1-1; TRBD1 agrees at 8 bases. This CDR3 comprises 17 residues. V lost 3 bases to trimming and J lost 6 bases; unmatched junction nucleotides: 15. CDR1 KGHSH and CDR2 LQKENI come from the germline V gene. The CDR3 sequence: CASSPLGQGTLFAEAFF. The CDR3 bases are TGTGCCAGCTCACCTCTAGGACAGGGTACATTGTTCGCTGAAGCTTTCTTT.

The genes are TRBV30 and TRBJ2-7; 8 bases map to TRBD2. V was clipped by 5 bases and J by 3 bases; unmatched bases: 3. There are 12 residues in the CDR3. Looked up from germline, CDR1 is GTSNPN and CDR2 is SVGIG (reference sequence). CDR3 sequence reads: CAWGTRSYEQYF. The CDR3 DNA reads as TGTGCCTGGGGGACTAGGAGCTACGAGCAGTACTTC.

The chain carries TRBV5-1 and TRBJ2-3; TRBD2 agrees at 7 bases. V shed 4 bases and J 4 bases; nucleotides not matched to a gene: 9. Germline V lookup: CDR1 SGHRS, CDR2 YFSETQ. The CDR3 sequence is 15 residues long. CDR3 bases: TGCGCCAGCAGCCGGGGGACTAACTACGCAGATACGCAGTATTTT. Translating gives CASSRGTNYADTQYF.

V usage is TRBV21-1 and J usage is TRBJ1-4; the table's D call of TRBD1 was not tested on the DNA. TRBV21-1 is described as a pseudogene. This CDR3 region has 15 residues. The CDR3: CASSKGPGGREKLFF. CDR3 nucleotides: TGTGCCAGCAGCAAAGGCCCAGGGGGCCGGGAAAAACTGTTTTTT.

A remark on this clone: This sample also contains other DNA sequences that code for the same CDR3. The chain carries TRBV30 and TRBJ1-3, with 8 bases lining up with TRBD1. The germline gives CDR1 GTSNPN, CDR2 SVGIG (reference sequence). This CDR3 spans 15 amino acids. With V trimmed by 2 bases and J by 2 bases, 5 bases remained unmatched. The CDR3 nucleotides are TGTGCCTGGAGTCCTGACAGGGGACCTGGAAACACCATATATTTT. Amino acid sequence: CAWSPDRGPGNTIYF.

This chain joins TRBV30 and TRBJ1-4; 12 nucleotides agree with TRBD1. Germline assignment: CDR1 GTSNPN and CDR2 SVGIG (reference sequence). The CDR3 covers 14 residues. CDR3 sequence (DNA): TGTGCTTTGGGACAGGGGGCGACTAATGAAAAACTGTTTTTT. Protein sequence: CALGQGATNEKLFF. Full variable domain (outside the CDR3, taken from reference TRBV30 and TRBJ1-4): SQTIHQWPATLVQPVGSPLSLECTVEGTSNPNLYWYRQAAGRGLQLLFYSVGIGQISSEVPQNLSASRPQDRQFILSSKKLLLSDSGFYLCALGQGATNEKLFFGSGTQLSVL.

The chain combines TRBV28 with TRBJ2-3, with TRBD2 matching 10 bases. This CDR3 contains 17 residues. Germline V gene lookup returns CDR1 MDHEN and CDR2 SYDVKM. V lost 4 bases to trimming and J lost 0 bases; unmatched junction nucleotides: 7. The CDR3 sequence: CASSSGLAAPSTDTQYF. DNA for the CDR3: TGTGCCAGCAGTTCTGGACTAGCGGCACCCAGCACAGATACGCAGTATTTT.

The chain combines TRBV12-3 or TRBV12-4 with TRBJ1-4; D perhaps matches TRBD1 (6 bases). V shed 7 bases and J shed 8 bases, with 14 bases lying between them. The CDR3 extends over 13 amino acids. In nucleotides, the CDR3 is TGTGCCAGCAAGCCAGGGGTGGGGGAAAAACTGTTTTTT. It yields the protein CASKPGVGEKLFF.

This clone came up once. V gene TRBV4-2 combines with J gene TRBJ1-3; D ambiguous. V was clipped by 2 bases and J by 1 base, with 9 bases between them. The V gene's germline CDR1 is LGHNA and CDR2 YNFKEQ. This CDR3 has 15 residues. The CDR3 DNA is TGTGCCAGCAGCCAACCGGCCGGGTCTGGAAACACCATATATTTT. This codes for CASSQPAGSGNTIYF.

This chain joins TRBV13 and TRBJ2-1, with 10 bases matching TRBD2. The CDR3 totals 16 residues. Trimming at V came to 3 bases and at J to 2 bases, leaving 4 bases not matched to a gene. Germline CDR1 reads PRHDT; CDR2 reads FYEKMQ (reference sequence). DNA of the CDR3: TGTGCCAGCAGCTTGGGAAGCGGGGGGGCCTACAATGAGCAGTTCTTC. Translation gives CASSLGSGGAYNEQFF.

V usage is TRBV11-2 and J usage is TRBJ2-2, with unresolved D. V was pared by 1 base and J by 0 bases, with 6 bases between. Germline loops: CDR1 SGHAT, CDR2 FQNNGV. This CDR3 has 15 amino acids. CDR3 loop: CASSLGLPNTGELFF. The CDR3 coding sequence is TGTGCCAGCAGCTTAGGGCTCCCGAACACCGGGGAGCTGTTTTTT.

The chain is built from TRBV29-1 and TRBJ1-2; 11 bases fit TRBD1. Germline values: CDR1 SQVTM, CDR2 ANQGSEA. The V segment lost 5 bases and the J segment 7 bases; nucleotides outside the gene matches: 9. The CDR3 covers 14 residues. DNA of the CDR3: TGCAGCGTTCGATTACCGGGACAGGGGGGTGGCTACACCTTC. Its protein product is CSVRLPGQGGGYTF.

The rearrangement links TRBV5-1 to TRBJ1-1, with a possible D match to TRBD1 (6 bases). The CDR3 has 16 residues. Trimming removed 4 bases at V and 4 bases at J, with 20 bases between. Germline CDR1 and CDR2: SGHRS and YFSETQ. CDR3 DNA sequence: TGCGCCAGCAGCGCGGACGGACAGATTCTAACCACTGAAGCTTTCTTT. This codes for CASSADGQILTTEAFF.

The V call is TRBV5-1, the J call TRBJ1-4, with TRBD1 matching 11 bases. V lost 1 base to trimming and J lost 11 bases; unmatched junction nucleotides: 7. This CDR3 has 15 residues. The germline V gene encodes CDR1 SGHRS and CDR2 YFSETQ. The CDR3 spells CASSLTGQGAGKLFF. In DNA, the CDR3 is TGCGCCAGCAGCTTGACCGGACAGGGGGCAGGTAAACTGTTTTTT.

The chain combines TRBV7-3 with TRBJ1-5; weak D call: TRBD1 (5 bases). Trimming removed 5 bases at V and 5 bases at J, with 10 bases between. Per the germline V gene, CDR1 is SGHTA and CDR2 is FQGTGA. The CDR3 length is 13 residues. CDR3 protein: CASSAWGDQPQHF. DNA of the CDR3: TGTGCCAGCAGCGCTTGGGGGGATCAGCCCCAGCATTTT.

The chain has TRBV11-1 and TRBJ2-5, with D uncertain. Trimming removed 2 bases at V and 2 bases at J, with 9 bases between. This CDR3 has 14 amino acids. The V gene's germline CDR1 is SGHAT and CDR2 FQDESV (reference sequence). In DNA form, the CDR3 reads TGTGCCAGCAGCTTAATGGCGGTTCAAGAGACCCAGTACTTC. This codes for CASSLMAVQETQYF.

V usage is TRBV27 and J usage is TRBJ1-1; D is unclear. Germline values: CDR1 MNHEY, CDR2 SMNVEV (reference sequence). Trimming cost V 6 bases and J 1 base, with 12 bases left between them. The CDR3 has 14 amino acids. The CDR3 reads CASSHRTGNTEAFF. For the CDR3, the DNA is TGTGCCAGCAGCCACCGCACGGGGAACACTGAAGCTTTCTTT.

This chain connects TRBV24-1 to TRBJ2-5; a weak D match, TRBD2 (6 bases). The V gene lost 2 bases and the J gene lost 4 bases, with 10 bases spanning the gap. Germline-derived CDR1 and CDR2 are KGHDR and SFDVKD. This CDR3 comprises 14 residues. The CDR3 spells CATSDSGRAETQYF. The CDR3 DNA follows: TGTGCCACCAGTGATTCCGGGAGAGCAGAGACCCAGTACTTC.

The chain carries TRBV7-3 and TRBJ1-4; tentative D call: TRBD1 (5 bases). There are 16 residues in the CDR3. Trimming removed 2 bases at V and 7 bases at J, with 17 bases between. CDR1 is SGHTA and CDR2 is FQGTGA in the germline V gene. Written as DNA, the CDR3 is TGTGCCAGCAGCTTATTGGGAGCGGGGCGGGGTGAAAAACTGTTTTTT. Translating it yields CASSLLGAGRGEKLFF.

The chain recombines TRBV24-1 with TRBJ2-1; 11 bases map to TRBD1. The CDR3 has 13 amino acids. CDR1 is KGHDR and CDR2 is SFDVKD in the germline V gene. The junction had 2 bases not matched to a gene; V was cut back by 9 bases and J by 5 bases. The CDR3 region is CATGDRGDNEQFF. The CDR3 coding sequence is TGTGCCACCGGGGACAGGGGGGACAATGAGCAGTTCTTC.

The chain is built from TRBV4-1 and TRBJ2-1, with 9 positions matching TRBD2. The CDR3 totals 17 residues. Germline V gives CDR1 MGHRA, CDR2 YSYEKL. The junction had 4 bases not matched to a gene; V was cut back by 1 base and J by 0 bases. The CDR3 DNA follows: TGCGCCAGCAGCCAAGGGGCGACTAGCGGCTCCTACAATGAGCAGTTCTTC. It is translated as CASSQGATSGSYNEQFF.

The DNA of the CDR3 is TGTGCCAGCAGCTTGGCCCCCCCGACAGGTGGCTACACCTTC. Protein product: CASSLAPPTGGYTF. This rearrangement joins TRBV5-5 to TRBJ1-2; tentative D call: TRBD1 (6 bases). Trimming took off 0 bases at V and 7 bases at J, with 13 bases between the two ends. Germline CDR1 SGHKS, CDR2 YYEKEE (reference sequence). The CDR3 runs to 14 residues.

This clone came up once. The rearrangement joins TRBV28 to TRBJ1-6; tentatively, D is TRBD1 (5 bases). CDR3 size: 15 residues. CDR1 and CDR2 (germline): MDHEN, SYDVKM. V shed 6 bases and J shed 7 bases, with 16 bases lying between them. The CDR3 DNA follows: TGTGCCAGCAGCGGAGGGGACGCCGGCAATTCACCCCTCCACTTT. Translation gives CASSGGDAGNSPLHF.

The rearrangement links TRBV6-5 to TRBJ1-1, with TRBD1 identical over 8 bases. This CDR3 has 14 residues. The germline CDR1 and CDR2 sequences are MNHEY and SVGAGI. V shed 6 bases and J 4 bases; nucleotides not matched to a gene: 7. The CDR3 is CASRQGGRSTEAFF. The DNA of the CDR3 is TGTGCCAGCAGACAGGGGGGTAGAAGCACTGAAGCTTTCTTT.